The 18 T cell receptor beta chains below all came from one sample that was sequenced in a study of cytomegalovirus exposure and HLA in healthy donors. The PCR contained 60 Vbeta and 13 Jbeta primers. The table came from immunoSEQ multiplex PCR; TCRdb's copy has only in-frame clones and leaves some out. The data hold under 200,000 clones, with about three quarters observed a single time. Sequences were obtained from PBMCs. The receptors derive from a girl aged 5-17 years in good health and CMV-seronegative.

DNA for the CDR3: TGTGCCAGCAGTCCACGGACAGGGCATGAAAAACTGTTTTTT. Translated, it gives CASSPRTGHEKLFF. The chain links TRBV27 to TRBJ1-4; 8 bases are a match to TRBD1. Germline V CDR1 and CDR2: MNHEY, SMNVEV (reference sequence). J lost 6 bases, V lost 5 bases, and 5 bases had no gene match. The CDR3 loop spans 14 amino acids.

The J gene is TRBJ1-1, the V gene TRBV2; D is unclear. This CDR3 is 13 amino acids long. Germline V CDR1 and CDR2: SNHLY, FYNNEI. CDR3 in amino acids: CVQQDGGPNEAFF. CDR3 sequence (DNA): TGTGTCCAGCAAGACGGCGGCCCCAATGAAGCTTTCTTT.

This clone appeared a single time. This sequence joins TRBV5-1 and TRBJ2-5, with 10 bases that match TRBD1. Germline CDR1 SGHRS, CDR2 YFSETQ. CDR3 length: 15 amino acids. Germline trimming cut 4 bases from V and 4 bases from J; bases unmatched to any gene: 7. CDR3 DNA sequence: TGCGCCAGCAGCGCAGGACAGGGGGAGGGAGAGACCCAGTACTTC. Protein product: CASSAGQGEGETQYF.

This rearrangement joins TRBV5-8 to TRBJ2-4; a possible D gene is TRBD1 (6 bases). Germline CDR1 is SGHTS and CDR2 is YDEGEE. The ends were cut back, 5 bases at V and 1 base at J, with 16 bases in the middle. This CDR3 contains 16 residues. The chain's CDR3 is CASSRTSGHAKNIQYF. The CDR3 DNA reads as TGTGCCAGCAGTCGGACCTCGGGACACGCCAAAAACATTCAGTACTTC.

This sequence joins TRBV7-8 and TRBJ2-5, with 8 bases matching TRBD1. Germline V gives CDR1 SGHVS, CDR2 FQNEAQ. The CDR3 totals 14 residues. The V segment lost 4 bases and the J segment 3 bases; nucleotides outside the gene matches: 4. The CDR3 DNA sequence: TGTGCCAGCAGCTCCCCGGACAGGGAAGAGACCCAGTACTTC. Its protein product is CASSSPDREETQYF.

This chain uses TRBV5-5 with TRBJ2-2, with 8 bases fitting TRBD2. Germline lookup yields CDR1 SGHKS and CDR2 YYEKEE (reference sequence). The CDR3 sequence is 14 residues long. The trim removed 4 bases at V and 5 bases at J, leaving 4 bases unmatched. The CDR3 here is CASSLLAGTGELFF. In DNA form, the CDR3 reads TGTGCCAGCAGCCTGTTAGCGGGGACCGGGGAGCTGTTTTTT.

This clone was detected once. The chain couples TRBV5-6 to TRBJ2-7; 12 nucleotides line up with TRBD1. CDR3 size: 15 residues. Losses at the gene ends were 4 bases for V and 7 bases for J; bases not matched to a gene: 9. Germline V gene sequence: CDR1 SGHDT, CDR2 YYEEEE. The CDR3 reads CASSPEGQGADEQYF. The CDR3 bases are TGTGCCAGCAGCCCAGAGGGACAGGGGGCAGATGAGCAGTACTTC.

The V call is TRBV5-1, the J call TRBJ2-3, with 13 bases aligning to TRBD2. CDR1 and CDR2 from the germline V gene are SGHRS and YFSETQ. V lost 0 bases and J lost 3; bases outside the gene matches: 4. CDR3 length: 17 residues. CDR3 residues: CASSLDVGLAGTDTQYF. The DNA for the CDR3 is TGCGCCAGCAGCTTGGACGTGGGACTAGCGGGGACAGATACGCAGTATTTT.

This clone was detected once. The CDR3 DNA reads TGTGCCAGCAGTGAGGGAGGCCCCTACGAGCAGTACTTC. This encodes CASSEGGPYEQYF. The chain links TRBV6-1 to TRBJ2-7; D might be TRBD2 (6 bases). The V gene's germline CDR1 is MNHNS and CDR2 SASEGT. V was pared by 3 bases and J by 2 bases, with 8 bases between. The CDR3 runs 13 residues.

In nucleotides, the CDR3 is TGCGCCAGCAGCTCGAATCTTTATGACGTGACAGACAATGAGCAGTTCTTC. Protein product: CASSSNLYDVTDNEQFF. The V gene is TRBV5-1, the J gene TRBJ2-1; a weak D match, TRBD1 (5 bases). Between the trimmed V and J ends, which lost 3 bases and 5 bases, there was a span of 21 bases. This CDR3 is 17 amino acids long. Germline V gene lookup returns CDR1 SGHRS and CDR2 YFSETQ.

The chain's CDR3 is CATSRDPNSYEQYF. The DNA of the CDR3 is TGTGCCACCAGCAGAGACCCAAACTCCTACGAGCAGTACTTC. This chain links TRBV15 with TRBJ2-7, with D unclear. Trimming took 0 bases from V and 0 from J, leaving 6 bases between them. CDR3 length equals 14 residues. Germline V gives CDR1 LNHNV, CDR2 YYDKDF (reference sequence).

This chain joins TRBV7-9 and TRBJ1-5; 8 bases match TRBD1. Germline assignment: CDR1 SEHNR and CDR2 FQNEAQ (reference sequence). The CDR3 has 16 amino acids. The junction had 8 bases not matched to a gene; V was cut back by 3 bases and J by 4 bases. CDR3 nucleotide sequence: TGTGCCAGCAGCTTCGGACAGGGTGGAAAGAATCAGCCCCAGCATTTT. Its protein is CASSFGQGGKNQPQHF.

The genes are TRBV19 and TRBJ1-2; 7 bases match TRBD1. The V and J ends lost 1 base and 1 base, in that order; junction bases with no gene match: 6. The CDR3 contains 16 residues. CDR1 is LNHDA and CDR2 is SQIVND in the germline V gene (reference sequence). The CDR3 reads CASSIGGTVDNYGYTF. The CDR3 DNA reads as TGTGCCAGTAGTATAGGAGGGACAGTGGATAACTATGGCTACACCTTC.

This rearrangement joins TRBV5-6 to TRBJ2-7; weak D call: TRBD2 (6 bases). V lost 2 bases, J lost 5 bases, and 11 bases lay in between. The germline CDR1 and CDR2 sequences are SGHDT and YYEEEE. The length of the CDR3 is 13 residues. CDR3 DNA: TGTGCCAGCAGCTTCGGGGGAGGAGACGAGCAGTACTTC. Translation: CASSFGGGDEQYF.

The J gene is TRBJ1-6, the V gene TRBV7-9, with 9 nucleotides matching TRBD1. V was pared by 5 bases and J by 9 bases, with 8 bases of the junction left unmatched. Germline V gene sequence: CDR1 SEHNR, CDR2 FQNEAQ (reference sequence). The CDR3 totals 15 residues. This CDR3 reads CASSTGQGGISPLHF. The CDR3 nucleotides are TGTGCCAGCAGCACGGGACAGGGAGGCATTTCACCCCTCCACTTT.

V is TRBV5-1 and J is TRBJ2-2; no reliable D call. CDR3 length: 13 residues. V lost 2 bases and J 1 base, leaving 3 bases between the germline ends. CDR1 and CDR2 from the germline V gene are SGHRS and YFSETQ. The CDR3 nucleotides read TGCGCCAGCAGCTTCAAGAACACCGGGGAGCTGTTTTTT. Amino acid sequence: CASSFKNTGELFF. Based on the CDR3 plus reference TRBV5-1 and TRBJ2-2, the full variable domain is KAGVTQTPRYLIKTRGQQVTLSCSPISGHRSVSWYQQTPGQGLQFLFEYFSETQRNKGNFPGRFSGRQFSNSRSEMNVSTLELGDSALYLCASSFKNTGELFFGEGSRLTVL.

The rearrangement joins TRBV5-1 to TRBJ2-5; TRBD2 aligns across 8 bases. The germline V gene encodes CDR1 SGHRS and CDR2 YFSETQ. The trim removed 5 bases at V and 1 base at J, leaving 13 bases unmatched. CDR3 length: 17 residues. CDR3 protein: CASRLNSGELVQETQYF. The DNA for the CDR3 is TGCGCCAGCAGACTTAATAGCGGGGAGTTAGTCCAAGAGACCCAGTACTTC.

V usage is TRBV2 and J usage is TRBJ2-2; 9 positions match TRBD1. With 8 bases clipped from V and 4 bases from J, the junction kept 8 bases outside the gene matches. The germline V gene encodes CDR1 SNHLY and CDR2 FYNNEI. This CDR3 region has 15 residues. The CDR3 here is CASLQGAEVTGELFF. CDR3 coding DNA: TGTGCCAGCCTACAGGGGGCGGAGGTCACCGGGGAGCTGTTTTTT.